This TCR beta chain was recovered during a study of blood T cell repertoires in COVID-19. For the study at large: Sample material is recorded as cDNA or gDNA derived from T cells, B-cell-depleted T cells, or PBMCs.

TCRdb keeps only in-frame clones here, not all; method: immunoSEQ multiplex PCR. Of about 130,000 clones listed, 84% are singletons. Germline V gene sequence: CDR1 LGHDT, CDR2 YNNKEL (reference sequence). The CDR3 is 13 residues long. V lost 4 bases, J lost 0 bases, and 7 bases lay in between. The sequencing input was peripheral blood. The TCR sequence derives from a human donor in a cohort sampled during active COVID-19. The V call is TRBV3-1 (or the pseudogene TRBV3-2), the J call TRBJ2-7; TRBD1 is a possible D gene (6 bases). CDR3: CASSPQGSYEQYF. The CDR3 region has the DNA TGTGCCAGCAGCCCACAGGGCTCCTACGAGCAGTACTTC.